These 4 T cell receptor beta chains came from one sample sequenced in a study of T-cell memory formation after mild COVID-19. TCRdb ran MiXCR on the 5' RACE reads and lists one entry per CDR3 protein. The sample yields under 450,000 distinct CDR3 sequences, 20% to 30% seen once. The specimen sequenced was PBMCs or a T cell subset sorted from them (not recorded which). All receptors come from an adult woman who had mild COVID-19 (a few samples of this study predate the infection). Cell type and time point are not known.

CDR3 sequence (DNA): TGTGCCAGCAGCGAAGAGGGGTCGAGCTCCTACGAGCAGTACTTC. It codes for CASSEEGSSSYEQYF. This chain joins TRBV7-6 and TRBJ2-7; D is perhaps TRBD1 or TRBD2 (5 bases each). The CDR3 consists of 15 residues. V shed 5 bases and J shed 0 bases, with 14 bases lying between them. In germline, CDR1 is SGHVS, CDR2 FNYEAQ.

The chain couples TRBV29-1 to TRBJ2-1; D not certain. CDR1 and CDR2 (germline): SQVTM, ANQGSEA. The CDR3 runs to 11 residues. V lost 2 bases, J lost 7 bases, and 6 bases lay in between. The CDR3 loop reads CSVEWVNEQFF. In DNA form, the CDR3 reads TGCAGCGTTGAATGGGTGAATGAGCAGTTCTTC.

The CDR3 loop reads CASSSRTGVAGYNEQFF. The CDR3 DNA is TGCGCCAGCAGCTCCAGAACCGGAGTAGCGGGGTACAATGAGCAGTTCTTC. V usage is TRBV4-1 and J usage is TRBJ2-1, with 8 bases aligning to TRBD2. CDR1 is MGHRA, CDR2 YSYEKL, per germline. The V and J ends lost 5 bases and 4 bases, in that order; junction bases with no gene match: 13. The CDR3 extends over 17 amino acids.

The sample holds a few counts of this clonotype. The rearrangement joins TRBV7-2 to TRBJ2-5; the D gene is possibly TRBD2 (5 bases). The CDR3 loop spans 14 amino acids. CDR1 SGHTA and CDR2 FQGNSA come from the germline V gene. V lost 5 bases and J 5 bases, leaving 15 bases between the germline ends. The CDR3 protein is CASSRAITGETQYF. For the CDR3, the DNA is TGTGCCAGCAGCCGAGCCATTACGGGGGAGACCCAGTACTTC.